The rows below give T cell receptor beta chains drawn from one sample of a study of shared clonotypes between healthy human individuals. Some clones are missing from TCRdb's copy, which holds only in-frame ones; the method was immunoSEQ multiplex PCR. Of about 2 million clones detected, 90% to 95% appear once; the ten largest clones hold about 0.13%. Material: naive CD4+ T cells sorted from blood. These receptor sequences come from a man younger than 35 in good health. Both conserved end residues are part of each CDR3.

v_gene: TRBV5-4
j_gene: TRBJ2-7
CDR3aa: CASTELGGPSSYEQYF

v_gene: TRBV10-3
j_gene: TRBJ1-1
CDR3aa: CAISTQGVTEAFF

v_gene: TRBV10-3
j_gene: TRBJ1-1
CDR3aa: CAISEAGPLNTEAFF

v_gene: TRBV30
j_gene: TRBJ2-5
CDR3aa: CAWSTGADSQETQYF

v_gene: TRBV5-6
j_gene: TRBJ2-3
CDR3aa: CASSLRTSGPDTQYF

v_gene: TRBV7-9
j_gene: TRBJ2-1
CDR3aa: CASSRVAGGPGNEQFF

v_gene: TRBV6-4
j_gene: TRBJ2-3
CDR3aa: CASSRGQGYTDTQYF

v_gene: TRBV19
j_gene: TRBJ1-1
CDR3aa: CASSTTGPGGTEAFF

v_gene: TRBV29-1
j_gene: TRBJ2-7
CDR3aa: CSAGQGAYEQYF

v_gene: TRBV6-6
j_gene: TRBJ1-4
CDR3aa: CASSYEGANEKLFF

v_gene: TRBV2
j_gene: TRBJ2-7
CDR3aa: CASNPDGIKSSYEQYF

v_gene: TRBV6-6
j_gene: TRBJ2-1
CDR3aa: CASSYGSGVNEQFF

v_gene: TRBV29-1
j_gene: TRBJ2-3
CDR3aa: CSVNRDTRTDTQYF

v_gene: TRBV27
j_gene: TRBJ2-7
CDR3aa: CASADDARAYEQYF

v_gene: TRBV2
j_gene: TRBJ2-4
CDR3aa: CASSGQLVAKNIQYF

v_gene: TRBV15
j_gene: TRBJ1-2
CDR3aa: CATSRDRGLGYGYTF

v_gene: TRBV28
j_gene: TRBJ1-4
CDR3aa: CASSSPGGGTNEKLFF

v_gene: TRBV7-2
j_gene: TRBJ1-4
CDR3aa: CASSLHANEKLFF

v_gene: TRBV27
j_gene: TRBJ1-6
CDR3aa: CASSFVGEGYNSPLHF

v_gene: TRBV6-1
j_gene: TRBJ1-5
CDR3aa: CASSDDRDIWVSNQPQHF

v_gene: TRBV5-1
j_gene: TRBJ2-7
CDR3aa: CASSRDRGHEQYF

v_gene: TRBV18
j_gene: TRBJ2-2
CDR3aa: CASSPRQDTGELFF

v_gene: TRBV11-2
j_gene: TRBJ2-1
CDR3aa: CASSWSGDYNEQFF

v_gene: TRBV10-1
j_gene: TRBJ2-1
CDR3aa: CASSSGAELKNEQFF

v_gene: TRBV28
j_gene: TRBJ1-6
CDR3aa: CASSLAPGQVNSPLHF

v_gene: TRBV6-5
j_gene: TRBJ2-7
CDR3aa: CASRPPGLVSYEQYF

v_gene: TRBV4-1
j_gene: TRBJ2-1
CDR3aa: CASSQATTGHYNEQFF

v_gene: TRBV9
j_gene: TRBJ1-3
CDR3aa: CASSVEQGSGNTIYF

v_gene: TRBV5-4
j_gene: TRBJ2-1
CDR3aa: CASEALDEQFF

v_gene: TRBV6-6
j_gene: TRBJ1-5
CDR3aa: CASSYILGSSNQPQHF

v_gene: TRBV27
j_gene: TRBJ1-2
CDR3aa: CASRKSGQGVTMGYTF

v_gene: TRBV28
j_gene: TRBJ1-2
CDR3aa: CASSFSGTGNYGYTF

v_gene: TRBV4-1
j_gene: TRBJ1-1
CDR3aa: CASSQLSGTNTEAFF

v_gene: TRBV14
j_gene: TRBJ1-1
CDR3aa: CASSQAGVSSAFF

v_gene: TRBV5-1
j_gene: TRBJ2-1
CDR3aa: CASSLNSGGIFGNEQFF

v_gene: TRBV2
j_gene: TRBJ2-2
CDR3aa: CASSVTGGDTGELFF

v_gene: TRBV7-9
j_gene: TRBJ1-2
CDR3aa: CASSLGQSSYGYTF

v_gene: TRBV30
j_gene: TRBJ1-2
CDR3aa: CAWLGDSYYGYTF

v_gene: TRBV6-1
j_gene: TRBJ1-2
CDR3aa: CASSEGGQGVFNYGYTF

v_gene: TRBV10-3
j_gene: TRBJ2-3
CDR3aa: CAISDLAGSDTQYF

v_gene: TRBV7-2
j_gene: TRBJ1-6
CDR3aa: CASSLDGGAGPPLHF

v_gene: TRBV6-5
j_gene: TRBJ1-1
CDR3aa: CASRRTEMNTEAFF

v_gene: TRBV4-3
j_gene: TRBJ2-5
CDR3aa: CASSQVWGGGVRQYF

v_gene: TRBV5-1
j_gene: TRBJ1-1
CDR3aa: CASIGTGVNTEAFF

v_gene: TRBV3-1/TRBV3-2
j_gene: TRBJ2-1
CDR3aa: CASSQILFF

v_gene: TRBV5-1
j_gene: TRBJ1-2
CDR3aa: CASSSPGQGDYGYTF

v_gene: TRBV9
j_gene: TRBJ2-3
CDR3aa: CASSPLGVAGADTQYF

v_gene: TRBV28
j_gene: TRBJ2-7
CDR3aa: CASSSPGLGYEQYF

v_gene: TRBV6-1
j_gene: TRBJ1-3
CDR3aa: CASRTLVGSGNTIYF